This T cell receptor (beta chain) was sequenced in a study of blood T cell repertoires in COVID-19. Sequencing was performed with immunoSEQ multiplex PCR; in TCRdb, only in-frame clones are kept and a portion is missing. The sample includes 60,000 to 70,000 clones, about 74% seen only once; the top ten take 28%. The CDR3 length is 17 residues. Trimming left V 6 bases short and J 0 bases short, with 19 bases between. CDR1 and CDR2 from the germline V gene are KGHSH and LQKENI. The sample comprised peripheral blood. The clonotype was recovered from a woman at least 80 years old with acute or convalescent COVID-19. The J gene is TRBJ2-3, the V gene TRBV18; D is unclear. This CDR3 is CASSDNSRSPSTDTQYF. DNA for the CDR3: TGTGCCAGCTCCGATAATTCGAGATCTCCTAGCACAGATACGCAGTATTTT.